This passage covers 21 T cell receptor beta chains from one sample sequenced in a study of blood T cell repertoires in COVID-19. The protocol was immunoSEQ multiplex PCR, while the TCRdb copy is restricted to in-frame clones and leaves out a portion. Found here are 250,000 to 400,000 clones, about 89% of them singletons; the top ten hold 5.3%. The specimen sequenced was PBMCs or T cells enriched from blood (not recorded which). Source of these receptors: a woman aged 25-40 years who had recovered from COVID-19.

This clone was found once. CDR3: CASSLGTSTGELFF. The CDR3, as DNA: TGCGCCAGCAGCTTGGGGACTAGCACCGGGGAGCTGTTTTTT. The chain carries TRBV5-1 and TRBJ2-2; 7 bases match TRBD2. V gave up 0 bases and J gave up 4 bases; unmatched junction bases: 0. The CDR3 is 14 amino acids. The germline V gene encodes CDR1 SGHRS and CDR2 YFSETQ. The whole variable domain, filled in from reference TRBV5-1 and TRBJ2-2, reads KAGVTQTPRYLIKTRGQQVTLSCSPISGHRSVSWYQQTPGQGLQFLFEYFSETQRNKGNFPGRFSGRQFSNSRSEMNVSTLELGDSALYLCASSLGTSTGELFFGEGSRLTVL.

The rearrangement joins TRBV5-3 to TRBJ2-7; 9 positions agree with TRBD1. TRBV5-3 is known as an ORF, though its function is uncertain. The CDR3 sequence is 13 residues long. The J segment lost 9 bases and the V segment lost 3 bases, leaving 7 bases of the junction unmatched. Written as DNA, the CDR3 is TGTGCCAGAAGCTCGGACAGGGGATCCGGGCAGTACTTC. Translating it yields CARSSDRGSGQYF.

The rearrangement uses TRBV19 and TRBJ1-2, with TRBD1 as a possible D gene (6 bases). V gave up 7 bases and J gave up 8 bases, with 14 bases separating them. The CDR3 runs 12 residues. Germline CDR1 is LNHDA and CDR2 is SQIVND (reference sequence). The DNA for the CDR3 is TGTGCCAGTACCCAACAGGGCTGGGGCTACACCTTC. The encoded protein is CASTQQGWGYTF.

This rearrangement joins TRBV5-1 to TRBJ1-2; a possible D gene is TRBD1 (5 bases). Germline values: CDR1 SGHRS, CDR2 YFSETQ. V lost 4 bases to trimming and J lost 0 bases, with 13 bases between them. This CDR3 contains 15 residues. CDR3 sequence: CASSLAATANYGYTF. The CDR3 coding sequence is TGCGCCAGCAGCCTGGCCGCGACAGCTAACTATGGCTACACCTTC.

J is TRBJ1-1 and V is TRBV21-1; the table gives TRBD1 as D, unverified against the DNA. TRBV21-1 is noted as a pseudogene. The CDR3 has 15 amino acids. The CDR3 coding sequence is TGTGCCAGGACCCCATTGAGGGGGCCGAACACTGAAGCTTTCTTT. Residues: CARTPLRGPNTEAFF.

The chain has TRBV5-4 and TRBJ1-1; D is ambiguous. The CDR3 contains 15 residues. V was pared by 4 bases and J by 2 bases, with 15 bases between. Germline-derived CDR1 and CDR2 are SGHNT and YYREEE (reference sequence). CDR3 sequence reads: CASSLFVGSNTEAFF. CDR3 in DNA: TGTGCCAGCAGCCTCTTCGTGGGGAGCAACACTGAAGCTTTCTTT.

V usage is TRBV6-4 and J usage is TRBJ1-2; tentative D call: TRBD1 (5 bases). The germline gives CDR1 MRHNA, CDR2 SNTAGT. This CDR3 comprises 14 residues. The ends were cut back, 9 bases at V and 1 base at J, with 15 bases in the middle. The CDR3 here is CASFLTVGNYGYTF. In nucleotides, the CDR3 is TGTGCCAGTTTTCTGACAGTCGGTAACTATGGCTACACCTTC.

This clone was observed a few times. The chain couples TRBV6-5 to TRBJ2-1, with a possible D match to TRBD2 (5 bases). CDR3 size: 12 residues. Trimming removed 6 bases at V and 6 bases at J, with 9 bases between. CDR1 MNHEY and CDR2 SVGAGI come from the germline V gene. In nucleotides, the CDR3 is TGTGCCAGCAGCCACCGGGGCAATGAGCAGTTCTTC. It translates to CASSHRGNEQFF.

The V gene is TRBV24-1, the J gene TRBJ2-3; 9 nucleotides line up with TRBD1. Trimming took 4 bases from V and 6 from J; bases not matched to a gene: 4. Germline V gene data show CDR1 as KGHDR and CDR2 as SFDVKD. The CDR3 has 14 amino acids. Here the CDR3 reads CATSEGTGPDTQYF. CDR3 sequence (DNA): TGTGCCACCAGTGAGGGGACAGGGCCCGATACGCAGTATTTT.

This clone was detected a few times. The J gene is TRBJ2-3, the V gene TRBV6-6; D is ambiguous. V dropped 7 bases and J dropped 1 base, with 12 bases sitting between them. From germline, CDR1 is MNHNY and CDR2 SVGAGI (reference sequence). The CDR3 totals 14 residues. The CDR3 DNA reads TGTGCCAGCACCTACTCACCAGGCACAGATACGCAGTATTTT. It encodes CASTYSPGTDTQYF.

The chain employs TRBV7-9 and TRBJ2-7; tentatively, D is TRBD2 (5 bases). V was trimmed by 6 bases and J by 2 bases, leaving 14 bases between them. In germline, CDR1 is SEHNR, CDR2 FQNEAQ (reference sequence). This CDR3 region has 14 residues. The CDR3, as DNA: TGTGCCAGCAGTCCTCAGATCGGGGCCTACGAGCAGTACTTC. Its protein product is CASSPQIGAYEQYF.

This clone was picked up many times. The CDR3 DNA reads as TGTGCCAGCAGCTTCACAGGGGATTCACCCCTCCACTTT. Encoded protein: CASSFTGDSPLHF. The chain has TRBV11-2 and TRBJ1-6, with 7 bases lining up with TRBD1. CDR3 size: 13 residues. Germline trimming cut 3 bases from V and 8 bases from J; bases unmatched to any gene: 1. CDR1 SGHAT and CDR2 FQNNGV come from the germline V gene.

The chain joins TRBV19 to TRBJ2-2; 8 bases are a match to TRBD2. The V gene's germline CDR1 is LNHDA and CDR2 SQIVND (reference sequence). This CDR3 spans 18 amino acids. The V gene end was trimmed by 5 bases and the J gene end by 6 bases; junction bases not matched to a gene: 17. The DNA of the CDR3 is TGTGCCAGTAGTCCCAGCCCCCAACGACTAGCGTGGGCCGGGGAGCTGTTTTTT. It is translated as CASSPSPQRLAWAGELFF.

The V and J genes are TRBV28 and TRBJ1-2, with D unresolved. Trimming left V 3 bases short and J 11 bases short, with 13 bases between. CDR3 size: 12 residues. The germline gives CDR1 MDHEN, CDR2 SYDVKM. The CDR3 DNA sequence: TGTGCCAGCAGTTTGATCGATCAGAGGTACACCTTC. This gives the protein CASSLIDQRYTF.

The rearrangement joins TRBV6-2 or TRBV6-3 to TRBJ1-6; 10 positions match TRBD1. Germline loops: CDR1 MNHEY, CDR2 SVGEGT. The V and J ends lost 4 bases and 1 base, in that order; junction bases with no gene match: 7. The length of the CDR3 is 18 residues. The CDR3 DNA reads TGTGCCAGCAGTTCTGGGACAGGGGAAGTATCCTATAATTCACCCCTCCACTTT. The encoded protein is CASSSGTGEVSYNSPLHF.

J is TRBJ1-1 and V is TRBV5-4; D not resolved. V lost 0 bases, J lost 7 bases, and 7 bases lay in between. This CDR3 spans 12 amino acids. CDR1 SGHNT and CDR2 YYREEE come from the germline V gene (reference sequence). The CDR3 loop is CASSLGADEAFF. DNA for the CDR3: TGTGCCAGCAGCTTGGGGGCCGATGAAGCTTTCTTT.

The chain has TRBV3-1 (or the pseudogene TRBV3-2) and TRBJ1-2; D call uncertain. The CDR3 spans 15 residues. Trimming removed 5 bases at V and 4 bases at J, with 17 bases between. The germline CDR1 and CDR2 sequences are LGHDT and YNNKEL (reference sequence). The CDR3 sequence: CASSAGPGEFYGYTF. The CDR3 nucleotides are TGTGCCAGCAGCGCGGGCCCCGGGGAATTCTATGGCTACACCTTC.

The V gene is TRBV2, the J gene TRBJ2-5; weak D call: TRBD1 (6 bases). This CDR3 comprises 14 residues. Germline CDR1 SNHLY, CDR2 FYNNEI. Trimming removed 2 bases from V and 5 bases from J, with 12 bases in between. The CDR3 sequence: CASSEIGTPETQYF. The CDR3 coding sequence is TGTGCCAGCAGTGAAATCGGGACACCGGAGACCCAGTACTTC.

The V gene is TRBV7-9, the J gene TRBJ1-5, with D hard to call. The CDR3 has 14 amino acids. CDR1 SEHNR and CDR2 FQNEAQ come from the germline V gene (reference sequence). Trimming cost V 1 base and J 5 bases, with 9 bases left between them. The CDR3 DNA is TGTGCCAGCAGCTTAGGTACACCCTATCAGCCCCAGCATTTT. Translated: CASSLGTPYQPQHF.

This chain links TRBV6-4 with TRBJ1-3; D remains unclear. Deletions cut 3 bases from V and 8 bases from J, with 14 bases between. Per germline, CDR1 MRHNA and CDR2 SNTAGT. CDR3 length: 14 residues. CDR3 amino acids: CASSEGSGKDTIYF. CDR3 nucleotide sequence: TGTGCCAGCAGTGAGGGTTCGGGGAAAGACACCATATATTTT.

J is TRBJ2-7 and V is TRBV29-1; TRBD2 matches 8 bases. J gave up 5 bases and V 4 bases, and 10 bases lay outside the gene matches. The CDR3 spans 14 residues. The germline V gene has CDR1 SQVTM and CDR2 ANQGSEA. The CDR3 sequence: CSVGLVAGNHEQYF. The CDR3 nucleotides are TGCAGCGTTGGTTTAGTAGCGGGGAACCACGAGCAGTACTTC.